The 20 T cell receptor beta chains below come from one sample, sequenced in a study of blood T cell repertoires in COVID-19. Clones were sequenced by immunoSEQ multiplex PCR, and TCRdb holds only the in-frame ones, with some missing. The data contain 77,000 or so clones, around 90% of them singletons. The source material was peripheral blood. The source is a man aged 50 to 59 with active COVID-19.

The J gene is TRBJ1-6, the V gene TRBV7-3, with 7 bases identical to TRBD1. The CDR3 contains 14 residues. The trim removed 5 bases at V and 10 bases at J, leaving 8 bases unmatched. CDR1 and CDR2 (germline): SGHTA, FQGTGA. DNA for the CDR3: TGTGCCAGCAGCGAAACAGGGGTTGGATCACCCCTCCACTTT. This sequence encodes CASSETGVGSPLHF.

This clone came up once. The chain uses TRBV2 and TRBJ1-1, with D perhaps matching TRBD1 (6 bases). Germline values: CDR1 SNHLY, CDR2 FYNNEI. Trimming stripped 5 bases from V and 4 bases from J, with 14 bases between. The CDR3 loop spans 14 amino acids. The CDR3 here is CASSSEGGGTEAFF. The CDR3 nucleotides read TGTGCCAGCAGTTCCGAAGGGGGGGGCACTGAAGCTTTCTTT.

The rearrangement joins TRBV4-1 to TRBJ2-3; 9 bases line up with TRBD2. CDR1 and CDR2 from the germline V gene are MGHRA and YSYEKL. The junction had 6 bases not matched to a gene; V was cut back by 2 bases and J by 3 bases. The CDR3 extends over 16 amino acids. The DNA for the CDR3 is TGCGCCAGCAGCCAATTCTCCCTAGCGGGGACAGATACGCAGTATTTT. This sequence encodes CASSQFSLAGTDTQYF.

CDR3 amino acids: CASSQNVAGGFWGTGELFF. The CDR3 nucleotides are TGTGCCAGCAGCCAAAACGTGGCCGGGGGATTTTGGGGGACCGGGGAGCTGTTTTTT. The V and J genes are TRBV3-1 (or the pseudogene TRBV3-2) and TRBJ2-2; D is perhaps TRBD2 (6 bases). The CDR3 length is 19 residues. With 2 bases removed from V and 5 bases from J, the gap between germline ends came to 24 bases. From germline, CDR1 is LGHDT and CDR2 YNNKEL (reference sequence).

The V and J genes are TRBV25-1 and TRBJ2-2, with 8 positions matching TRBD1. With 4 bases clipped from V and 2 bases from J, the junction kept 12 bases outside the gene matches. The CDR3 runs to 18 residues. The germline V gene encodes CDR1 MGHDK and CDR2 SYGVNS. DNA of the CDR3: TGTGCCAGCAGTGGCCTCCCCGGGACAGGAACTAACACCGGGGAGCTGTTTTTT. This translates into CASSGLPGTGTNTGELFF.

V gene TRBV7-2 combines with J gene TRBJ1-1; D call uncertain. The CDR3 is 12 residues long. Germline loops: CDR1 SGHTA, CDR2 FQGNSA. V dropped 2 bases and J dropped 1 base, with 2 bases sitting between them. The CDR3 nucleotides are TGTGCCAGCAGCTTACAGAACACTGAAGCTTTCTTT. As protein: CASSLQNTEAFF.

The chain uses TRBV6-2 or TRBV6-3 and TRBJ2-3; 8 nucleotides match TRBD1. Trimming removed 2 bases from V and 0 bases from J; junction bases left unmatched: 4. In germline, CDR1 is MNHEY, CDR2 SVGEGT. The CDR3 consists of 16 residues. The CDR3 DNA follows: TGTGCCAGCAGTTACCCAGACAGGGGAAGCACAGATACGCAGTATTTT. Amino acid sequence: CASSYPDRGSTDTQYF.

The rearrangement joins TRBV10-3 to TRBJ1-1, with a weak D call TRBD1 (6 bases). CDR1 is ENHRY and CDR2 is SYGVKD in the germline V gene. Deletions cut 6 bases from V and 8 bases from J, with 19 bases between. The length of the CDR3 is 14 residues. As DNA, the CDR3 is TGTGCCATCAGCAACCGGGACAAGGGAGACGAAGCTTTCTTT. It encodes CAISNRDKGDEAFF.

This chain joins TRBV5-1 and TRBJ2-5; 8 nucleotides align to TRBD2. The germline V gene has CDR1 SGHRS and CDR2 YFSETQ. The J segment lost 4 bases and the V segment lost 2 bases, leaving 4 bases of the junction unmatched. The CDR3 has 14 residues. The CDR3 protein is CASSLGREGETQYF. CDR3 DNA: TGCGCCAGCAGCTTAGGACGGGAGGGAGAGACCCAGTACTTC.

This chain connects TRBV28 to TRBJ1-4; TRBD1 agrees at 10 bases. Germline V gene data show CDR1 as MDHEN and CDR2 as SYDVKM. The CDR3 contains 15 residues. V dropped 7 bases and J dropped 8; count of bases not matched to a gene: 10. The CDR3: CASTPRDRGWEKLFF. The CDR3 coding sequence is TGTGCCAGCACCCCCCGGGACAGGGGATGGGAAAAACTGTTTTTT.

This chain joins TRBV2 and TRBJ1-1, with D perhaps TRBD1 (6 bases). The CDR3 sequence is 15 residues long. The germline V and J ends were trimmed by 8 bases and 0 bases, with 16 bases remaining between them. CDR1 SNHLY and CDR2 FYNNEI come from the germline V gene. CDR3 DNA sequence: TGTGCCAGCCAGGTCCAGGGGCAGATGAACACTGAAGCTTTCTTT. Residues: CASQVQGQMNTEAFF.

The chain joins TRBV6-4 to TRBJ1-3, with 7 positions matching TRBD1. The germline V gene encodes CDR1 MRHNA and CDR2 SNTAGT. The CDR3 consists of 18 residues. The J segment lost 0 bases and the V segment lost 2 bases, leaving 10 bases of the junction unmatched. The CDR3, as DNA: TGTGCCAGCAGTGACCGACAGGGACCAAGCCTCTCTGGAAACACCATATATTTT. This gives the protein CASSDRQGPSLSGNTIYF.

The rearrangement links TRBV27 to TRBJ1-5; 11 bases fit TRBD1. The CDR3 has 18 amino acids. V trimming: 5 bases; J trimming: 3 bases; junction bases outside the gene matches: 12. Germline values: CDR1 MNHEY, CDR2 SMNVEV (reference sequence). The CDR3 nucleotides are TGTGCCAGCAGTATCCGGGACAGGGGGGCCGAAGCCAATCAGCCCCAGCATTTT. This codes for CASSIRDRGAEANQPQHF.

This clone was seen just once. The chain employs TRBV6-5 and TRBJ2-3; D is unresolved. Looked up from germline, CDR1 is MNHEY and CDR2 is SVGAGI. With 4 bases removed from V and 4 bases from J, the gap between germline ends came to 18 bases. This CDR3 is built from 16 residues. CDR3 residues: CASSSLGSARADTQYF. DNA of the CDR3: TGTGCCAGCAGTTCCTTAGGAAGCGCGAGAGCAGATACGCAGTATTTT.

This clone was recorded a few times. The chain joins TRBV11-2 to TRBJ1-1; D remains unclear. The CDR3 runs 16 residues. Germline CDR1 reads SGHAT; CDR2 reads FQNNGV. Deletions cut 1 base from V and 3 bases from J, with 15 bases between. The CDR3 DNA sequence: TGTGCCAGCAGCTTAGTTCGGACTCCTCGATACACTGAAGCTTTCTTT. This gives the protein CASSLVRTPRYTEAFF. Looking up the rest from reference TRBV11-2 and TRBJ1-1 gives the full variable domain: EAGVAQSPRYKIIEKRQSVAFWCNPISGHATLYWYQQILGQGPKLLIQFQNNGVVDDSQLPKDRFSAERLKGVDSTLKIQPAKLEDSAVYLCASSLVRTPRYTEAFFGQGTRLTVV.

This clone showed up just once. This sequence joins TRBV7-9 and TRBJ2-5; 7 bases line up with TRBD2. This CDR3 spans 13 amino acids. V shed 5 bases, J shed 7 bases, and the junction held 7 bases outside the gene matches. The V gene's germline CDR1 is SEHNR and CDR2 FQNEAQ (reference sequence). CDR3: CASSPIPGGTQYF. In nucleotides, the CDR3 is TGTGCCAGCAGCCCAATCCCGGGGGGGACCCAGTACTTC.

In DNA form, the CDR3 reads TGTGCCAGCAGCCCCTTTGGGCGGGCCCACAATGAGCAGTTCTTC. Translated: CASSPFGRAHNEQFF. The chain employs TRBV7-3 and TRBJ2-1; D is possibly TRBD2 (5 bases). The ends were cut back, 5 bases at V and 5 bases at J, with 16 bases in the middle. The CDR3 spans 15 residues. Germline CDR1 reads SGHTA; CDR2 reads FQGTGA.

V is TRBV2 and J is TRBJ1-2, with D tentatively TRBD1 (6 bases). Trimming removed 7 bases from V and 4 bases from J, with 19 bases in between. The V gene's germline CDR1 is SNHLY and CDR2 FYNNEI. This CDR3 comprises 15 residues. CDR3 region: CASTPTRGQTYGYTF. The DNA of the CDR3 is TGTGCCAGCACCCCAACCCGTGGACAGACCTATGGCTACACCTTC.

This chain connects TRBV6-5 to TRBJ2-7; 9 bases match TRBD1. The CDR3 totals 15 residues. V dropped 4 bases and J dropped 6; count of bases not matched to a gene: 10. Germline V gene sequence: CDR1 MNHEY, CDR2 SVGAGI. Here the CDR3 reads CASSLKGTGLFEQYF. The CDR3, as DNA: TGTGCCAGCAGTTTAAAAGGGACAGGGTTGTTCGAGCAGTACTTC.

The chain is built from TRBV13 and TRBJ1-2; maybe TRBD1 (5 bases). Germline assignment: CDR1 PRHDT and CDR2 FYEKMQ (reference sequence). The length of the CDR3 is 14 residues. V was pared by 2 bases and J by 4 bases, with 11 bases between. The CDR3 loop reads CASSLSGIPYGYTF. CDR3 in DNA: TGTGCCAGCAGCTTATCAGGGATCCCCTATGGCTACACCTTC.